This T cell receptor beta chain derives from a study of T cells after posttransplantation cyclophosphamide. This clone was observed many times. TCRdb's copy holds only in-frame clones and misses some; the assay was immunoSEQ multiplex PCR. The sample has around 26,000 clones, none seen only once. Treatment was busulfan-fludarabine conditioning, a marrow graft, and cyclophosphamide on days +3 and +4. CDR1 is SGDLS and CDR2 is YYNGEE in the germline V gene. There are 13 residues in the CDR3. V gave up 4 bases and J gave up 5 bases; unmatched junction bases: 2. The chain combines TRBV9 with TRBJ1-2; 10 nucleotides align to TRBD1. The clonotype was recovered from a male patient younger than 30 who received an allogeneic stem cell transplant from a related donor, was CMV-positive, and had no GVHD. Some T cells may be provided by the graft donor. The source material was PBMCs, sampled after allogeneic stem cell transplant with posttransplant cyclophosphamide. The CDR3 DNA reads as TGTGCCAGCAGCCAGGGACAGGGGTATGGCTACACCTTC. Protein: CASSQGQGYGYTF.